The T cell receptor (beta chain) under discussion was sequenced for a study of blood T cell repertoires in COVID-19. Study as a whole: There were acute and convalescent COVID-19 samples, and they came from the United States, Italy and Spain. The cDNA or gDNA used as material had been derived from T cells, B-cell-depleted T cells, or PBMCs.

Original methodology: Amplification with reference gene primers provided the estimates of nucleated cell counts. Repertoires were generated with immunoSEQ multiplex PCR, while TCRdb's copy carries only in-frame clones and drops some. For V, J and clone size, that table is used; D and trimming come from the DNA. The data hold 120,000 or so clones, with about 85% observed a single time. Germline V lookup: CDR1 SGHAT, CDR2 FQNNGV. The CDR3 is made up of 16 amino acids. V dropped 4 bases and J dropped 4; count of bases not matched to a gene: 9. The TCR originated in a human donor in a cohort sampled during active COVID-19. This chain uses TRBV11-2 with TRBJ2-7; the match to TRBD1 covers 11 bases. The sequenced sample was peripheral blood. Written as DNA, the CDR3 is TGTGCCAGCAGCTACACCGGGACAGGGGGTTCTTACGAGCAGTACTTC. It encodes CASSYTGTGGSYEQYF.